The 8 T cell receptor beta chains below all came from one sample that was sequenced in a study of T-cell reconstitution after alpha-beta-depleted transplantation in children. These receptors' antigens are unknown. Study observations and caveats: Newly produced T cells mostly accounted for T-cell counts and diversity one year post-transplant.

The TCRbeta library incorporated unique molecular identifiers. TCRdb redid the calling of the PCR reads with MiXCR, one entry per CDR3 protein. The table records fewer than 350,000 distinct CDR3 sequences, 7.5% to 9% of them present only once. This sample comprised peripheral blood, obtained 360 days after TCRalphabeta/CD19-depleted stem cell transplant. The receptors were gathered from a female patient under 10 years old who had a stem cell transplant for Fanconi anemia, so the T cells may come from the graft donor.

This clonotype has more than one count but fewer than ten. This sequence joins TRBV4-3 and TRBJ2-1, with a tentative D call TRBD2 (6 bases). Trimming pared 4 bases from V and 0 bases from J, leaving 13 bases between. The germline CDR1 and CDR2 sequences are LGHNA and YSLEER. This CDR3 is 16 amino acids long. The CDR3 loop is CASSLGGISSYNEQFF. For the CDR3, the DNA is TGCGCCAGCAGCCTTGGGGGGATTAGCTCCTACAATGAGCAGTTCTTC.

V usage is TRBV6-2 or TRBV6-3 and J usage is TRBJ1-1; a possible D gene is TRBD1 (5 bases). Trimming took off 7 bases at V and 5 bases at J, with 14 bases between the two ends. This CDR3 has 13 amino acids. CDR1 MNHEY and CDR2 SVGEGT come from the germline V gene. CDR3 bases: TGTGCCAGCATACCCGGGACGTTGACTGAAGCTTTCTTT. Translation: CASIPGTLTEAFF.

This clonotype was seen just once. The V call is TRBV7-3, the J call TRBJ1-6; D is undetermined. There are 15 residues in the CDR3. Trimming removed 1 base from V and 7 bases from J, with 11 bases in between. CDR1 SGHTA and CDR2 FQGTGA come from the germline V gene. DNA of the CDR3: TGTGCCAGCAGCTTAAATGGGCACCCAAATTCACCCCTCCACTTT. Translating gives CASSLNGHPNSPLHF.

This clonotype was counted ten times or more. This chain links TRBV5-1 with TRBJ2-5; a possible D gene is TRBD1 (5 bases). CDR3 length equals 15 residues. Between the trimmed V and J ends, which lost 0 bases and 4 bases, there was a span of 13 bases. Germline V gene lookup returns CDR1 SGHRS and CDR2 YFSETQ. CDR3 nucleotides: TGCGCCAGCAGCTTGGCTAACAGGTATCGAGAGACCCAGTACTTC. Translation: CASSLANRYRETQYF.

This chain uses TRBV6-5 with TRBJ1-5, with D unresolved. CDR1 is MNHEY, CDR2 SVGAGI, per germline. This CDR3 region has 15 residues. V lost 4 bases, J lost 1 base, and 11 bases lay in between. The CDR3 DNA reads TGTGCCAGCAGTTTGATCCCGGGGAGCAATCAGCCCCAGCATTTT. The encoded protein is CASSLIPGSNQPQHF.

This clonotype was detected a few times. The chain has TRBV9 and TRBJ1-3; D gene unclear. Per the germline V gene, CDR1 is SGDLS and CDR2 is YYNGEE. The CDR3 is 13 residues long. The V and J ends lost 3 bases and 4 bases respectively, with 8 bases between them. CDR3 DNA: TGTGCCAGCAGCGGAGAGGTCGGAAACACCATATATTTT. Protein product: CASSGEVGNTIYF.

V is TRBV6-2 or TRBV6-3 and J is TRBJ1-1; D is possibly TRBD1 (6 bases). With 10 bases removed from V and 2 bases from J, the gap between germline ends came to 11 bases. The CDR3 runs to 12 residues. Germline assignment: CDR1 MNHEY and CDR2 SVGEGT. CDR3 nucleotide sequence: TGTGCCATCAGGGGAATTAACACTGAAGCTTTCTTT. Encoded protein: CAIRGINTEAFF.

This clonotype has at least ten counts. The chain recombines TRBV7-9 with TRBJ1-2; 7 bases are a match to TRBD1. The V and J ends lost 3 bases and 4 bases, in that order; junction bases with no gene match: 5. Germline V lookup: CDR1 SEHNR, CDR2 FQNEAQ (reference sequence). The CDR3 is made up of 14 amino acids. For the CDR3, the DNA is TGTGCCAGCAGCTTTCGACAGGGACCCTATGGCTACACCTTC. It codes for CASSFRQGPYGYTF. The full variable domain, in which reference TRBV7-9 and TRBJ1-2 provide the parts outside the CDR3, is DTGVSQNPRHKITKRGQNVTFRCDPISEHNRLYWYRQTLGQGPEFLTYFQNEAQLEKSRLLSDRFSAERPKGSFSTLEIQRTEQGDSAMYLCASSFRQGPYGYTFGSGTRLTVV.